These T cell receptor beta chains were read from a single sample in a study of T cell responses to AZD1222 COVID-19 vaccine. Sequencing was performed with immunoSEQ multiplex PCR; in TCRdb, only in-frame clones are kept and a portion is missing. In the table there are 150,000 or so clones, 87% of which are singletons. The input for sequencing was peripheral blood, taken 28 days after the second AZD1222 dose. Source of these receptors: an adult who received the AZD1222 COVID-19 vaccine. The CDR3 runs from the conserved cysteine through the conserved F or W. A D gene is named only where the DNA matches it firmly. The listing skips clone size in some rows; elsewhere it reads once, few, many or a size class.

J gene	V gene	clone size	D gene	CDR3 DNA	CDR3 protein
TRBJ1-3	TRBV28	-	TRBD1	TGTGCCAGCAGTTGGGGGACAGGGAGCTCTGGAAACACCATATATTTT	CASSWGTGSSGNTIYF
TRBJ1-5	TRBV28	-	-	TGTGCCAGCAGGCGTATGATGGGGGGCAGGAACCAGCCCCAGCATTTT	CASRRMMGGRNQPQHF
TRBJ1-5	TRBV7-2	-	-	TGTGCCAGCTCAAAGGGGGGAGGTAGCAATCAGCCCCAGCATTTT	CASSKGGGSNQPQHF
TRBJ1-1	TRBV6-5	-	-	TGTGCCAGCGTATACCGGGACTACACTGAAGCTTTCTTT	CASVYRDYTEAFF
TRBJ1-1	TRBV19	few	-	TGTGCCAGTAACAATGTCCTGGGGGTGAACACTGAAGCTTTCTTT	CASNNVLGVNTEAFF
TRBJ2-1	TRBV9	-	-	TGTGCCAGCAGCGTAGACGGGACCTACAATGAGCAGTTCTTC	CASSVDGTYNEQFF
TRBJ1-1	TRBV7-9	few	TRBD1	TGTGCCAGCAGCCCCTATGGGCTGACAGGGCGCACTGAAGCTTTCTTT	CASSPYGLTGRTEAFF
TRBJ2-3	TRBV5-1	-	-	TGCGCCAGCAGCTTGGAGACCCAGCAGGCTACGCAGTATTTT	CASSLETQQATQYF
TRBJ1-2	TRBV19	-	-	TGTGCCAGTAGTATAGGCCCCCCGGGCCATAACTATGGCTACACCTTC	CASSIGPPGHNYGYTF
TRBJ2-2	TRBV11-2	-	TRBD2	TGTGCCAGCAGCTTGGAACTAGCGGGAGGTAAAAGGGAGCTGTTTTTT	CASSLELAGGKRELFF
TRBJ2-1	TRBV19	-	TRBD2	TGTGCCAGTAGTCGCGGGAGGGCCAGAGAGCAGTTCTTC	CASSRGRAREQFF
TRBJ2-2	TRBV2	few	-	TGTGCCAGCAGTGTATCGGCCACCGGGGAGCTGTTTTTT	CASSVSATGELFF
TRBJ1-2	TRBV7-8	few	-	TGTGCCAGCAGCTTATCGGGCAGAATCAACTATGGCTACACCTTC	CASSLSGRINYGYTF
TRBJ2-1	TRBV20-1	-	-	TGCAGTGCTTCAGATAGGACGGAGCAGTTCTTC	CSASDRTEQFF
TRBJ1-6	TRBV27	-	-	TGTGCCAGCAGTTTTACGGCACTGCCGTATAATTCACCCCTCCACTTT	CASSFTALPYNSPLHF
TRBJ1-4	TRBV6-6	once	-	TGTGCCAGCAGTTACATAACTAATGAAAAACTGTTTTTT	CASSYITNEKLFF
TRBJ2-1	TRBV27	-	TRBD2	TGTGCCAGCAGTCCAACGGTTCTGGCGGGAGGGCTTAATGAGCAGTTCTTC	CASSPTVLAGGLNEQFF
TRBJ1-5	TRBV15	-	-	TGTGCCACCAGCAGAGATCTGGTTCTAGAGGGTTTAAGGCAGCCCCAGCATTTT	CATSRDLVLEGLRQPQHF
TRBJ2-1	TRBV27	-	-	TGTGCCAGCAGTCCACAAGGGGGGATCCCCTACAATGAGCAGTTCTTC	CASSPQGGIPYNEQFF
TRBJ1-5	TRBV12-3/TRBV12-4	-	-	TGTGCCAGCACCTTGCGAGGAAATCAGCCCCAGCATTTT	CASTLRGNQPQHF
TRBJ2-2	TRBV7-3	-	TRBD2	TGTGCCAGCAGTAAAGAGGCGGGAGAGGCCGGGGAGCTGTTTTTT	CASSKEAGEAGELFF
TRBJ2-7	TRBV5-1	-	TRBD2	TGCGCCAGCAGCGCGGGCGGCGGGAGGAACTACGAGCAGTACTTC	CASSAGGGRNYEQYF
TRBJ1-1	TRBV5-1	-	TRBD1	TGCGCCAGCAGCTCCACCGCCGGGACAGCGAACACTGAAGCTTTCTTT	CASSSTAGTANTEAFF
TRBJ1-1	TRBV14	-	-	TGTGCCAGCAGCCAAGATTACCGTTCCACTGAAGCTTTCTTT	CASSQDYRSTEAFF
TRBJ2-1	TRBV3-1/TRBV3-2	-	-	TGTGCCAGCAGCCGCCGGGACGACTACAATGAGCAGTTCTTC	CASSRRDDYNEQFF
TRBJ1-5	TRBV7-2	-	-	TGTGCCAGCAGCTTTGGAGTTTATCAGCCCCAGCATTTT	CASSFGVYQPQHF
TRBJ2-3	TRBV7-3	-	-	TGTGCCAGCAGCTTAACGGGGCCATCCGATACGCAGTATTTT	CASSLTGPSDTQYF
TRBJ2-1	TRBV28	-	TRBD2	TGTGCCAGCAGTTTATCTTCCAGCGGGAGTAGAGAGCAGTTCTTC	CASSLSSSGSREQFF
TRBJ2-3	TRBV21-1	-	-	TGTGCCAGCAGCAAAGGTCGGTACAGGACCCCGAGCGGGGGTACGCAGTATTTT	CASSKGRYRTPSGGTQYF
TRBJ2-5	TRBV4-3	-	-	TGCGCCAGCAGCCAAGAGGGGGGGCCAAGGGAGACCCAGTACTTC	CASSQEGGPRETQYF
TRBJ2-2	TRBV27	-	-	TGTGCCAGCAGCTCGGACCGTGGTCGGAGCGGGCGAAGCAGCGGGGAGCTGTTTTTT	CASSSDRGRSGRSSGELFF
TRBJ2-1	TRBV10-1	-	-	TGCGCCAGCAGGCCGAGCTCCTACAATGAGCAGTTCTTC	CASRPSSYNEQFF
TRBJ2-1	TRBV3-1/TRBV3-2	-	TRBD1	TGTGCCAGCAGCTTTAGGGGGCGAAGTGAGCAGTTCTTC	CASSFRGRSEQFF
TRBJ2-7	TRBV7-8	-	TRBD2	TGTGCCAGCAGCAGGACTAGCGGAGGCTACGAGCAGTACTTC	CASSRTSGGYEQYF
TRBJ1-6	TRBV14	-	-	TGTGCCAGCAGCCGCGACACGTTGGGCGGTAATTCACCCCTCCACTTT	CASSRDTLGGNSPLHF
TRBJ1-3	TRBV7-2	-	TRBD1	TGTGCCAGCAGCTTATATTCGGACAGGGTTGGAAACACCATATATTTT	CASSLYSDRVGNTIYF
TRBJ1-3	TRBV9	-	TRBD1	TGTGCCAGCAGCCCCCAAAAAGGGACAGTGGGAAACACCATATATTTT	CASSPQKGTVGNTIYF
TRBJ2-7	TRBV25-1	-	-	TGTGCCAGCAGTAGGGGGAGCGAGCAGTACTTC	CASSRGSEQYF
TRBJ1-6	TRBV14	-	-	TGTGCCAGCAGCCAAGAAGTTAAGGGATCACCCCTCCACTTT	CASSQEVKGSPLHF
TRBJ1-2	TRBV12-3/TRBV12-4	-	TRBD1	TGTGCCAGCAGTCTACAGGGGAACTATGGCTACACCTTC	CASSLQGNYGYTF
TRBJ1-4	TRBV4-3	-	TRBD1	TGCGCCAGCAGTGACAGGGTTAATGAAAAACTGTTTTTT	CASSDRVNEKLFF
TRBJ2-1	TRBV7-2	-	TRBD1	TGTGCCAGCAGCCCTGGACAGGCATACTACAATGAGCAGTTCTTC	CASSPGQAYYNEQFF
TRBJ2-3	TRBV29-1	-	-	TGCAGCGTTCAGCGGGTTCTAAGCACAGATACGCAGTATTTT	CSVQRVLSTDTQYF